This T cell receptor beta chain derives from a study of blood T cell repertoires in COVID-19. For the study at large: The United States, Italy and Spain provided the acute and convalescent COVID-19 samples. Nucleic acid was either cDNA or gDNA, and it came from T cells, B-cell-depleted T cells, or PBMCs.

This clone has just one count. The germline V gene encodes CDR1 LGHDT and CDR2 YNNKEL (reference sequence). Trimming shortened V by 8 bases and J by 7 bases, and 18 bases separated the two germline ends. CDR3 length: 13 residues. In the original workflow: Nucleated cell number was recorded as an estimate derived from reference gene primer amplification. Only in-frame clones appear in the TCRdb table, and some are missing; sequencing was by immunoSEQ multiplex PCR. That table furnishes V, J and clone size, whereas the DNA furnished D and trimming. The table records around 200,000 clones, about 86% of them present only once.

The source is a man in his 60s who had recovered from COVID-19. The chain links TRBV3-1 (or the pseudogene TRBV3-2) to TRBJ2-7, with a possible D match to TRBD1 (6 bases). The sequenced material came from peripheral blood. The CDR3 coding sequence is TGTGCCAGCTCCCGCAGGGGCACCGGGGAGCAGTACTTC. This codes for CASSRRGTGEQYF.